This entry concerns a single T cell receptor beta chain. This sample was taken from a study of blood T cell repertoires in COVID-19. Study overall: T cells, B-cell-depleted T cells, or PBMCs provided the cDNA or gDNA that served as material.

Participants were aged roughly 18 to 90 years, lived in over 20 US areas, and enrolled virtually. Profiled with immunoSEQ multiplex PCR; TCRdb holds only in-frame clones, not every one. The repertoire consists of about 140,000 clones, with around 82% occurring once and the leading ten covering under 5.5%. Sequencing was done on a sample of PBMCs or T cells enriched from blood (not recorded which). The receptor comes from a man between 35 and 55 years old with acute COVID-19.

CDR3 sequence (DNA): TGTGCCAGCAGCTTAGGAGGAAAGGCCGGGGAGCTGTTTTTT. Protein: CASSLGGKAGELFF. The chain is built from TRBV7-6 and TRBJ2-2; D not certain. The germline gives CDR1 SGHVS, CDR2 FNYEAQ. V lost 1 base and J lost 6, with 9 bases in between. The CDR3 spans 14 residues.